This T cell receptor (beta chain) was sequenced during a study of cytomegalovirus exposure and HLA in healthy donors. On this clone itself: The target antigen is unknown.

Notes on the study in general: The tendency of first-cohort TCR clusters to co-occur in the roughly 130 validation repertoires emerged from a later analysis. It was reported that the classifier diagnosed cytomegalovirus status with high specificity and sensitivity in both the original and validation cohorts.

Here immunoSEQ multiplex PCR was the method, and the copy in TCRdb shows in-frame clones only, minus some. Here the sample spans approximately 300,000 clones, about 90% being singletons. The sequencing sample was made of PBMCs. The sequence was obtained from a young woman in good health and CMV-seropositive.

The DNA for the CDR3 is TGTGCCAGCAGCTTGGATCGGGGGGGGCCTCAAGATACGCAGTATTTT. Translated: CASSLDRGGPQDTQYF. V usage is TRBV5-6 and J usage is TRBJ2-3, with 8 bases fitting TRBD2. The CDR3 is 16 amino acids. In germline, CDR1 is SGHDT, CDR2 YYEEEE. The ends lost 0 bases at V and 5 bases at J; junction bases unmatched: 8.